This T cell receptor beta chain emerged from a study of beta chain features in type 1 diabetes. General study points: When VDJ junctions were examined, type 1 diabetes patients showed fewer insertions and more deletions.

The sequenced template was cDNA made from the entire isolated RNA. Only in-frame clones appear in the TCRdb table, and some are missing; sequencing was by immunoSEQ multiplex PCR. This table holds about 930,000 clones, 17% found once. Regarding this clone: The antigen remains undetermined.

The junction had 4 bases not matched to a gene; V was cut back by 3 bases and J by 4 bases. CDR1 MDHEN and CDR2 SYDVKM come from the germline V gene. CDR3 length equals 14 residues. The J gene is TRBJ1-1, the V gene TRBV28; the match to TRBD1 covers 8 bases. Sequencing was performed on naive CD4+ T cells from blood. The TCR sequence derives from a woman younger than 35 in good health. CDR3 protein: CASSFVDRGTEAFF. In DNA form, the CDR3 reads TGTGCCAGCAGTTTCGTAGACAGGGGCACTGAAGCTTTCTTT.